Listed below are T cell receptor beta chains from one sample, sequenced in a study of T cell repertoires in cytomegalovirus infection. TCRdb reanalysed the reads using MiXCR and keeps one entry per CDR3 protein. The sample carries roughly 200,000 distinct CDR3 sequences, roughly 17% recorded once. The sample was CD8+ T cells from PBMCs. These receptors all stem from a human donor in good health (CMV status not recorded). Some clones in this sample may be carry-over from other donors' samples. Each CDR3 is given with its conserved first and last residue. The D gene is left open where the match is weak. Rows give clone size only sometimes, using once, few, many, or a class for an expanded clone.

V	size	D	J	CDR3	DNA
TRBV10-3	few	.	TRBJ2-5	CATGVETQYF	TGTGCCACCGGGGTGGAGACCCAGTACTTC
TRBV4-1	few	.	TRBJ2-7	CASSQDQFEDSYEQYF	TGCGCCAGCAGCCAAGATCAGTTTGAGGACTCCTACGAGCAGTACTTC
TRBV6-2/TRBV6-3	.	.	TRBJ1-4	CASSYSIVRGEKLFF	TGTGCCAGCAGTTACTCGATTGTGAGGGGAGAAAAACTGTTTTTT
TRBV20-1	few	.	TRBJ2-3	CSARPLQGHLMHTQYF	TGCAGTGCTAGGCCCTTACAGGGTCACTTAATGCATACGCAGTATTTT
TRBV7-9	few	.	TRBJ2-6	CASSLVDSGANVLTF	TGTGCCAGCAGCTTAGTTGACTCTGGGGCCAACGTCCTGACTTTC
TRBV20-1	few	.	TRBJ2-1	CSAIRGRGLYNEQFF	TGCAGTGCTATTCGGGGCAGGGGCCTTTACAATGAGCAGTTCTTC
TRBV7-9	many	TRBD1	TRBJ2-7	CASSVGTGDWDEQYF	TGTGCCAGCAGCGTAGGGACAGGGGATTGGGACGAGCAGTACTTC
TRBV3-1	.	.	TRBJ1-1	CASSQDPNREAFF	TGTGCCAGCAGCCAAGATCCCAACAGGGAAGCTTTCTTT
TRBV29-1	.	.	TRBJ1-4	CSVEVRATNEKLFF	TGCAGCGTTGAGGTCCGGGCGACTAATGAAAAACTGTTTTTT
TRBV6-2/TRBV6-3	.	.	TRBJ2-3	CASSYLAITGTKDTDTQYF	TGTGCCAGCAGTTACTTAGCCATCACCGGGACCAAGGACACAGATACGCAGTATTTT
TRBV6-2/TRBV6-3	few	TRBD1	TRBJ2-5	CASSLVTGMPETQYF	TGTGCCAGCAGTTTGGTGACAGGGATGCCAGAGACCCAGTACTTC
TRBV4-3	few	TRBD1	TRBJ2-7	CASSQSPGTGGSEQYF	TGCGCCAGCAGCCAAAGCCCCGGGACAGGGGGCAGCGAGCAGTACTTC
TRBV7-9	.	.	TRBJ1-2	CASSPRREREKINYGYTF	TGTGCCAGCAGCCCCCGGCGGGAGAGGGAAAAAATCAACTATGGCTACACCTTC
TRBV7-2	many	.	TRBJ1-2	CASSLEGTGPWYGYTF	TGTGCCAGCAGCTTAGAGGGGACTGGGCCTTGGTATGGCTACACCTTC
TRBV10-3	.	.	TRBJ2-2	CAISESWTGELFF	TGTGCCATCAGTGAGTCCTGGACCGGGGAGCTGTTTTTT
TRBV12-3/TRBV12-4	few	.	TRBJ1-1	CASSPTGFGAFF	TGTGCCAGCAGTCCCACAGGGTTTGGGGCTTTCTTT
TRBV7-8	many	.	TRBJ2-2	CASRPLEGDTGELFF	TGTGCCAGCAGACCCCTCGAGGGGGACACCGGGGAGCTGTTTTTT
TRBV7-9	.	.	TRBJ1-2	CASSLTPVTYGYTF	TGTGCCAGCAGCTTAACGCCAGTCACCTATGGCTACACCTTC
TRBV6-1	.	.	TRBJ2-3	CASRTGTEITQYF	TGTGCCAGCAGGACCGGGACCGAGATTACGCAGTATTTT
TRBV7-9	.	.	TRBJ1-2	CASSMNREDYGYTF	TGTGCCAGCAGCATGAACAGGGAGGACTATGGCTACACCTTC
TRBV6-8	.	.	TRBJ2-1	CASSFGFEGDEQFF	TGTGCCAGCAGTTTCGGATTCGAAGGCGATGAGCAGTTCTTC
TRBV4-1	.	.	TRBJ2-7	CASSQGTQSSYEQYF	TGCGCCAGCAGCCAAGGGACTCAGAGCTCCTACGAGCAGTACTTC
TRBV7-6	.	.	TRBJ1-1	CASWGMNTEAFF	TGTGCCAGTTGGGGGATGAACACTGAAGCTTTCTTT
TRBV28	.	.	TRBJ2-7	CASSQLLGGFEQYF	TGTGCCAGCAGCCAGCTTTTGGGGGGCTTCGAGCAGTACTTC
TRBV30	.	.	TRBJ2-7	CAWSVPAGNYEQYF	TGTGCCTGGAGTGTACCCGCCGGGAACTACGAGCAGTACTTC
TRBV7-2	.	.	TRBJ1-1	CASSSSRAYTEAFF	TGTGCCAGCAGCTCGAGTCGGGCGTACACTGAAGCTTTCTTT
TRBV7-9	few	TRBD1	TRBJ1-1	CASSPGTGSEAFF	TGTGCCAGCAGCCCAGGGACAGGAAGTGAAGCTTTCTTT
TRBV6-1	.	.	TRBJ1-5	CASSGWINQPQHF	TGTGCCAGCAGTGGGTGGATTAACCAGCCCCAGCATTTT
TRBV14	.	.	TRBJ1-2	CASSQDHRVLYGYTF	TGTGCCAGCAGCCAAGATCATAGGGTCCTCTATGGCTACACCTTC
TRBV29-1	few	.	TRBJ2-1	CSVARLNEQFF	TGCAGCGTTGCTCGGTTAAATGAGCAGTTCTTC
TRBV29-1	.	.	TRBJ2-5	CSVDPAEGAQYF	TGCAGCGTTGATCCGGCCGAAGGGGCCCAGTACTTC
TRBV27	.	.	TRBJ2-2	CASSQGGTGELFF	TGTGCCAGCAGTCAGGGAGGCACCGGGGAGCTGTTTTTT
TRBV27	few	.	TRBJ1-1	CASSPGHRVTEAFF	TGTGCCAGCAGTCCGGGACATAGGGTAACTGAAGCTTTCTTT
TRBV7-9	few	TRBD2	TRBJ2-4	CASSLSLAGIAKNIQYF	TGTGCCAGCAGCTTAAGTCTAGCGGGAATAGCCAAAAACATTCAGTACTTC
TRBV11-2	.	.	TRBJ1-5	CASSPATGRNQPQHF	TGTGCCAGCAGCCCCGCCACAGGACGCAATCAGCCCCAGCATTTT
TRBV7-2	.	.	TRBJ2-2	CASSPPGWTYTGELFF	TGTGCCAGCAGCCCCCCGGGGTGGACCTACACCGGGGAGCTGTTTTTT
TRBV7-6	few	TRBD2	TRBJ2-3	CASSPRTAGTSGGTTDTQYF	TGTGCCAGCAGCCCTAGGACAGCAGGGACTAGCGGGGGGACAACAGATACGCAGTATTTT
TRBV2	.	.	TRBJ1-5	CASSEGGGYSNQPQHF	TGTGCCAGCAGTGAAGGTGGAGGTTATAGCAATCAGCCCCAGCATTTT
TRBV27	few	.	TRBJ2-3	CASSFSGAVGDTQYF	TGTGCCAGCAGTTTCTCGGGGGCGGTCGGAGATACGCAGTATTTT
TRBV20-1	.	TRBD2	TRBJ2-7	CSVPPHGGIPIPYEQYF	TGCAGTGTTCCCCCGCACGGGGGGATACCCATTCCCTACGAGCAGTACTTC
TRBV27	.	.	TRBJ2-5	CASSPRGGKRETQYF	TGTGCCAGCAGCCCTCGGGGCGGGAAGAGAGAGACCCAGTACTTC
TRBV7-6	few	TRBD1	TRBJ2-3	CASSLSGGEWATDTQYF	TGTGCCAGCAGCTTATCAGGGGGCGAGTGGGCCACAGATACGCAGTATTTT
TRBV7-8	.	.	TRBJ2-2	CASSPALTDANTGELFF	TGTGCCAGCAGCCCCGCACTGACAGACGCGAACACCGGGGAGCTGTTTTTT
TRBV7-2	.	.	TRBJ1-2	CASSLYAQPRANYGYTF	TGTGCCAGCAGCTTATACGCGCAGCCTCGAGCTAACTATGGCTACACCTTC
TRBV12-3/TRBV12-4	few	.	TRBJ1-5	CASSLVRVGQPQHF	TGTGCCAGCAGTTTAGTCAGGGTCGGGCAGCCCCAGCATTTT
TRBV6-1	.	.	TRBJ2-7	CASSELVSTYEQYF	TGTGCCAGCAGTGAATTGGTTTCAACCTACGAGCAGTACTTC
TRBV27	.	.	TRBJ2-1	CASSLYPRPNPHNEQFF	TGTGCCAGCAGTTTATACCCCCGCCCGAACCCCCACAATGAGCAGTTCTTC
TRBV7-2	many	.	TRBJ1-4	CASSLAAQGREKLFF	TGTGCCAGCAGCTTAGCGGCACAGGGTAGAGAAAAACTGTTTTTT
TRBV28	.	.	TRBJ2-5	CASSLDARPQETQYF	TGTGCCAGCAGTTTAGACGCCAGGCCCCAAGAGACCCAGTACTTC
TRBV25-1	.	TRBD1	TRBJ2-7	CASSEFPSRDSLYEQYF	TGTGCCAGCAGTGAATTTCCAAGCCGGGACAGCCTCTACGAGCAGTACTTC
TRBV4-1	.	.	TRBJ1-2	CASSHPRGGRGYGYTF	TGCGCCAGCAGCCACCCCCGCGGGGGTAGAGGTTATGGCTACACCTTC
TRBV7-9	few	.	TRBJ2-7	CASSWGAVTYEQYF	TGTGCCAGCAGCTGGGGGGCGGTTACCTACGAGCAGTACTTC
TRBV7-2	few	.	TRBJ1-5	CASSLSSRLFYSNQPQHF	TGTGCCAGCAGCTTAAGTAGTCGGCTCTTTTATAGCAATCAGCCCCAGCATTTT